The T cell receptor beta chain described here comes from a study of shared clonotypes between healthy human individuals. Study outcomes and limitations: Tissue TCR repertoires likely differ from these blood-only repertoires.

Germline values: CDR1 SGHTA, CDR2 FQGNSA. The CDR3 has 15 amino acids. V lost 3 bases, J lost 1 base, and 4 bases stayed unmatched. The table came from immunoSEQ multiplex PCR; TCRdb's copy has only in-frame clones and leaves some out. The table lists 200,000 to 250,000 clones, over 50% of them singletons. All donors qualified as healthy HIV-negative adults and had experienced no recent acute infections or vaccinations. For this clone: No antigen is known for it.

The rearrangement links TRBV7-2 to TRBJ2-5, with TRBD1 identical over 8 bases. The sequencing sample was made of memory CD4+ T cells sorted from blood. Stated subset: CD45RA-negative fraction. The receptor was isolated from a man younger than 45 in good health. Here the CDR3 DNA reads TGTGCCAGCAGCTTTAACAGGGGGTCCCAAGAGACCCAGTACTTC. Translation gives CASSFNRGSQETQYF.